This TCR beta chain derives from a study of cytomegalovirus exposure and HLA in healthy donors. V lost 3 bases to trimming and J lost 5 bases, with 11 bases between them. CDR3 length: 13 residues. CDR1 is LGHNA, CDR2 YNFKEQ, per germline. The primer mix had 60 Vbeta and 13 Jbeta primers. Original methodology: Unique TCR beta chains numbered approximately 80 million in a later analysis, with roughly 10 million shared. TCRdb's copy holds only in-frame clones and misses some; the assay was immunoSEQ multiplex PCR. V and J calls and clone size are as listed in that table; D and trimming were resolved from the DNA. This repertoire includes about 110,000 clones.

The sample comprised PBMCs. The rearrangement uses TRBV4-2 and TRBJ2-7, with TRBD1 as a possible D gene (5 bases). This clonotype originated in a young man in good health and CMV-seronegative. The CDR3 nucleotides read TGTGCCAGCAGCCACCACGAGGACAACGAGCAGTACTTC. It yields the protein CASSHHEDNEQYF.